The TCR beta chain described here comes from a study of blood T cell repertoires in COVID-19. Study-level background: Whether acute or convalescent, the COVID-19 samples came from the United States, Italy and Spain.

The CDR3 sequence is 13 residues long. V was pared by 7 bases and J by 1 base, with 11 bases between. Germline V gene sequence: CDR1 SGHRS, CDR2 YFSETQ. In the study's own analysis: Quantification of nucleated cells was approximated via reference gene primer amplification. TCRdb keeps only in-frame clones here, not all; method: immunoSEQ multiplex PCR. That table is the source of V, J and clone size, and D and trimming were worked out from the DNA. The repertoire includes 100,000 to 150,000 clones, roughly 90% of them detected once, and less than 8% sits in the top ten. The receptor's source is a man aged 45-60 years with acute or convalescent COVID-19. The chain uses TRBV5-1 and TRBJ1-1; no clear D. The specimen was peripheral blood. The CDR3 spells CASRRDRNTEAFF. The CDR3 coding sequence is TGCGCCAGCCGCCGGGATCGGAACACTGAAGCTTTCTTT.